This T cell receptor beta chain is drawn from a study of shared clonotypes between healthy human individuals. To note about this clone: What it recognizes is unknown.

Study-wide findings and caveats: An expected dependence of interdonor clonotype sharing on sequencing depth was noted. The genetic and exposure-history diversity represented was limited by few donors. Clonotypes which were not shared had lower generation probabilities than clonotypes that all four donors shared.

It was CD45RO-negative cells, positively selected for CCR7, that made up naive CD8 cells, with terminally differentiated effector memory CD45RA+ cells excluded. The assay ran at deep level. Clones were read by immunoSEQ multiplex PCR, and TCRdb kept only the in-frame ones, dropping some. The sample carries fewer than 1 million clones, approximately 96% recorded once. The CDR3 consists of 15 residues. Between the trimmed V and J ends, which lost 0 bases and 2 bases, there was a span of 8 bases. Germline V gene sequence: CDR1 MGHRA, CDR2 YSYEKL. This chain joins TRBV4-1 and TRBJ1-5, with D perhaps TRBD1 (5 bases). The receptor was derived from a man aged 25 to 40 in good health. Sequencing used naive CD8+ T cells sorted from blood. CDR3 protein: CASSQDLGRNQPQHF. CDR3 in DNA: TGCGCCAGCAGCCAAGATCTGGGGCGCAATCAGCCCCAGCATTTT.